This T cell receptor beta chain was identified in a study of shared clonotypes between healthy human individuals (dated by TCRdb to the early 2020s). Concerning the study at large: The cohort comprised a couple of women and a few men aged 18 to 49 years. For each donor, CD4 naive and CD4 memory were each run on three plates, CD8 naive on two plates, and CD8 memory on one plate. Blood TCR repertoires of about 5 healthy adults were deeply sequenced to estimate repertoire size and the extent of clonotype sharing between individuals. To increase sequencing depth and limit assay-specific biases, TCR repertoire library preparation and sequencing were carried out by different laboratories using diverse techniques. Leukapheresis yielded between about 0.94 and 10 billion PBMCs per donor.

This clone occurred once. What this receptor recognizes is not known. Per-nucleotide qualities are absent, and no much larger clonotype sits a single base away. Taken from the germline V gene (reference sequence), the CDR1 and CDR2 loops are MNHNY and SVGAGI. The CDR3 contains 15 residues, cysteine and phenylalanine counted. The read is trimmed to its CDR3 DNA, 45 bases read in frame from base 1. Clipping removes 6 bases from V and 7 bases from J, with 7 as the unmatched junction base count. Broad study findings and their caveats: Only blood was sampled, and tissue TCR repertoires likely differ from those in blood. The small number of donors limited the genetic and exposure-history diversity represented. Rarefaction of sorted-subset datasets indicated incomplete sequencing despite the large sequencing depth. Pairwise subsampling led to the expectation that sequencing depth would affect the degree of clonotype sharing among donors. Approximately 4.8% of naive CD4, around 4% of naive CD8, about 2.1% of memory CD4, and less than 0.45% of memory CD8 clonotypes were shared across several donors. Estimated clonotype richness was generally larger for naive than for memory subsets. Clonotypes shared by all four sorted-subset donors showed higher generation probabilities than non-shared clonotypes.

Using the deep immunoSEQ assay, TCR CDR3 regions were amplified from genomic DNA by multiplex PCR. Extracted genomic DNA from each cell subset was spread evenly across all wells of several immunoSEQ 96-well plates, with each plate serving as a replicate. Each replicate PCR for sorted subsets received roughly 0.2 ug genomic DNA, equal to roughly 30,000 T cell genomes. The purified libraries were quantified using a Qubit 3.0 fluorometer, sized with a Bioanalyzer 2100, and then quantified again using the KAPA Library Quantification kit. Every immunoSEQ 96-well plate was sequenced on a separate single-read 150-cycle Illumina NextSeq 550 flow cell. On the authors' methods: Because the immunoSEQ output included only junctional sequences and no quality scores, the filtering could not be the same as the filtering used for full-length reads. To assign V/J genes and CDR3, sequences were annotated against IMGT germline references using PyIR, a Python wrapper for IgBLAST v1.9. Reads were filtered out if the reads had weak V/J assignments (E-value above 1e-6), no CDR3, stop codons, out-of-frame junctions, or ambiguous translated residues. V3J clonotypes were defined by identical inferred V gene, J gene, and CDR3 amino acid sequence. Percentage overlap between repertoires was computed as shared unique clonotypes divided by the size of the smaller repertoire. Repertoire richness was assessed with RTK rarefaction, the Chao1 estimator, and Recon v2.1 estimates of unobserved clonotypes. For all TCRbeta clonotypes obtained by the gDNA method from a few donors, generation probabilities were computed with OLGA. TCRdb provides this immuneACCESS table in a form limited to in-frame rearrangements. Some clones are lacking; in checked studies, under half of them reflect an unresolved V gene, and why the rest are absent is not known. The DNA gave D and trimming, while V, J and clone size come from that table. This sample is represented by 2 million to 2.5 million clones; almost 96% of them were singletons. The ten top clones hold over 0.1% of the sample.

The donors were healthy, HIV-negative adults who had no recently reported acute infections or vaccinations. Only Caucasian adults living in Nashville, Tennessee, USA were represented among the donors. CD4+ T cells were enriched through magnetic negative selection, after which naive cells were positively selected on CD45RA and the remaining negative fraction served as the memory subset. Blood was obtained by leukapheresis, after which PBMCs were separated by Ficoll-Histopaque density gradient centrifugation and cryopreserved in liquid nitrogen vapor phase. Purity and quantity of every magnetically sorted T cell population were checked by analytical flow cytometry. Each sorted fraction had its genomic DNA isolated and then quantified by UV absorbance on a Nanodrop 2000c.

The sequence was collected from a man younger than 35 in good health. The sequencing input was naive CD4+ T cells sorted from blood. The cell subset or site label here, explained by the study, means: CD45RA+ positively selected. Here the chain combines TRBV6-6 and TRBJ2-1; the central 12 bases match TRBD2. The CDR3 protein: CASRQLAGGGNEQFF. In nucleotides, the sequence is TGTGCCAGCAGACAACTAGCGGGGGGAGGGAATGAGCAGTTCTTC.